The T cell receptor (beta chain) described here comes from a study of STAT5B mutations in CD4+ large granular lymphocyte leukemia. Study-wide results and caveats: Compared with healthy controls (2/35), patient top clones favored TRBV06 (8/27).

The repertoire was sequenced with immunoSEQ multiplex PCR; TCRdb's copy has only in-frame clones and lacks some. The sample contains some 38,000 clones, about 80% of which appear only once. CDR3 length: 15 amino acids. The V gene lost 5 bases and the J gene lost 2 bases, with 15 bases spanning the gap. The germline gives CDR1 MNHEY, CDR2 SMNVEV (reference sequence). Note on this clone: Its antigen is unidentified.

The V gene is TRBV27, the J gene TRBJ2-5, with D uncertain. The material sequenced was CD4+ T cells from blood buffy coats. The receptor comes from a human donor in good health. The CDR3 loop is CASSPTGRRQETQYF. The CDR3 DNA is TGTGCCAGCAGTCCAACGGGCAGAAGACAAGAGACCCAGTACTTC.